This record concerns one TCR beta chain sequence. Its antigen has not been determined. Base qualities are not at hand, and no much larger clone is one base apart. Reading from cysteine to phenylalanine, the CDR3 counts 18 amino acids. CDR3 DNA only is kept here, 54 bases in frame from base 1. Clipping removes 2 bases from V and 5 bases from J, with 14 as the unmatched junction base count. CDR1 and CDR2, per the germline V gene, are SNHLY and FYNNEI. The entry originates in a study of T cell changes during pregnancy in multiple sclerosis (dated by TCRdb to between 2018 and 2021). Study-wide context: In women with multiple sclerosis, the researchers looked at how the T cell repertoire shifted as pregnancy progressed.

Library construction relied on the immunoSEQ multiplex PCR assay. TCRdb retrieved this table from immuneACCESS and kept in-frame rearrangements only. Not all clones are present; in checked studies, unresolved V genes account for under half, and no reason is known for the remainder. For this sample there are under 80,000 clones; roughly 94% appear just once. The top ten clonotypes cover approximately 0.58% of the sample. This clonotype was sampled from a female donor with multiple sclerosis, enrolled in a pregnancy study. The sample in question was peripheral blood, obtained in the third trimester of pregnancy. The chain is made from TRBV2 and TRBJ2-3; 9 of the junction bases match TRBD2. The CDR3 amino acid sequence is: CASSERRGGGARGDTQYF. The DNA sequence is as follows: TGTGCCAGCAGTGAACGCCGGGGCGGGGGGGCCCGAGGAGATACGCAGTATTTT. With the rest looked up from the reference TRBV2 and TRBJ2-3 genes rather than sequenced, the full variable domain is EPEVTQTPSHQVTQMGQEVILRCVPISNHLYFYWYRQILGQKVEFLVSFYNNEISEKSEIFDDQFSVERPDGSNFTLKIRSTKLEDSAMYFCASSERRGGGARGDTQYFGPGTRLTVL.